Presented here are 32 T cell receptor beta chains from one specimen sequenced in a study of blood T cell repertoires in COVID-19 (dated by TCRdb to 2019 to 2021). Libraries came from the immunoSEQ multiplex PCR assay. TCRdb provides this immuneACCESS table in a form limited to in-frame rearrangements. Some clones are lacking; in checked studies, under half of them reflect an unresolved V gene, and why the rest are absent is not known. This sample holds about 81,000 clones; about 84% were observed only once. The ten largest account for approximately 14% of the sample. Sequencing input: peripheral blood. These receptors were collected from a human donor in a cohort sampled during active COVID-19.

V and J are TRBV7-6 and TRBJ1-2; D remains unclear. The germline gives CDR1 SGHVS, CDR2 FNYEAQ. The V end lost 5 bases, the J end lost 0 bases, and 13 bases lay between the germline ends. The CDR3 contains 15 residues. The CDR3 region is CASSATYSPNYGYTF. The CDR3, as DNA: TGTGCCAGCAGCGCCACATATTCCCCTAACTATGGCTACACCTTC.

The rearrangement uses TRBV5-1 and TRBJ1-2; D unresolved. The CDR3 extends over 12 amino acids. V lost 7 bases to trimming and J lost 2 bases, with 9 bases between them. CDR1 and CDR2 (germline): SGHRS, YFSETQ. The CDR3 sequence is CASVDMNYGYTF. The CDR3 DNA reads as TGCGCCAGCGTCGACATGAACTATGGCTACACCTTC.

The J gene is TRBJ2-6, the V gene TRBV28, with D hard to call. Per the germline V gene, CDR1 is MDHEN and CDR2 is SYDVKM. Trimming cost V 6 bases and J 0 bases, with 12 bases left between them. The CDR3 totals 16 residues. CDR3: CASSLREISGANVLTF. In DNA form, the CDR3 reads TGTGCCAGCAGCCTTAGAGAAATCTCTGGGGCCAACGTCCTGACTTTC.

V is TRBV5-6 and J is TRBJ2-7; 8 bases map to TRBD1. Germline CDR1 SGHDT, CDR2 YYEEEE. This CDR3 is 15 amino acids long. V shed 3 bases and J 3 bases; nucleotides not matched to a gene: 8. The CDR3 loop reads CASSSQDRVGYEQYF. The DNA of the CDR3 is TGTGCCAGCAGCTCCCAGGACAGGGTGGGCTACGAGCAGTACTTC. Variable domain in full (rest from reference TRBV5-6 and TRBJ2-7): DAGVTQSPTHLIKTRGQQVTLRCSPKSGHDTVSWYQQALGQGPQFIFQYYEEEERQRGNFPDRFSGHQFPNYSSELNVNALLLGDSALYLCASSSQDRVGYEQYFGPGTRLTVT.

The V gene is TRBV5-5, the J gene TRBJ1-6, with D unclear. The CDR3 is made up of 15 amino acids. Trimming shortened V by 4 bases and J by 4 bases, and 12 bases separated the two germline ends. CDR1 and CDR2 (germline): SGHKS, YYEKEE (reference sequence). The DNA of the CDR3 is TGTGCCAGCAGCGGTACCGGTGCATATAATTCACCCCTCCACTTT. Its protein product is CASSGTGAYNSPLHF.

The chain combines TRBV7-3 with TRBJ2-3; D is undetermined. The CDR3 extends over 12 amino acids. Trimming cost V 4 bases and J 6 bases, with 8 bases left between them. CDR1 is SGHTA, CDR2 FQGTGA, per germline. CDR3 in amino acids: CASSSGFDTQYF. DNA for the CDR3: TGTGCCAGCAGCTCCGGTTTCGATACGCAGTATTTT.

This rearrangement joins TRBV5-1 to TRBJ1-2, with 8 bases identical to TRBD1. The CDR3 contains 16 residues. The V and J ends lost 4 bases and 3 bases, in that order; junction bases with no gene match: 11. From germline, CDR1 is SGHRS and CDR2 YFSETQ. DNA of the CDR3: TGCGCCAGCAGCGCCCTGGTGGACAGGGCCGACTATGGCTACACCTTC. Its protein is CASSALVDRADYGYTF.

This clone is termed medium-sized. The V and J genes are TRBV28 and TRBJ1-1; 11 positions agree with TRBD1. The V and J ends lost 5 bases and 4 bases, in that order; junction bases with no gene match: 12. The CDR3 sequence is 17 residues long. Germline CDR1 MDHEN, CDR2 SYDVKM. CDR3 sequence: CASSHTPRTGGFTEAFF. The CDR3 DNA follows: TGTGCCAGCAGTCATACCCCCCGGACAGGGGGCTTCACTGAAGCTTTCTTT.

The CDR3 region is CASSSRPGGWSSGELFF. The CDR3, as DNA: TGTGCCAGCAGCTCACGTCCAGGGGGCTGGTCGTCCGGGGAGCTGTTTTTT. The chain has TRBV9 and TRBJ2-2; 8 bases are a match to TRBD1. Germline trimming cut 4 bases from V and 6 bases from J; bases unmatched to any gene: 14. This CDR3 spans 17 amino acids. Germline V gene data show CDR1 as SGDLS and CDR2 as YYNGEE.

This chain uses TRBV5-1 with TRBJ1-2; TRBD1 is a possible D gene (6 bases). V lost 4 bases and J lost 4, with 11 bases in between. The CDR3 runs to 13 residues. The V gene's germline CDR1 is SGHRS and CDR2 YFSETQ. In DNA, the CDR3 is TGCGCCAGCAGCGTGACAGGTTTCTATGGCTACACCTTC. Translation gives CASSVTGFYGYTF.

CDR3 in amino acids: CASSFKWGEPQHF. In nucleotides, the CDR3 is TGTGCCAGCAGCTTCAAATGGGGAGAGCCCCAGCATTTT. This chain links TRBV6-4 with TRBJ1-5; D gene uncertain. CDR3 length equals 13 residues. V lost 6 bases and J 8 bases, leaving 14 bases between the germline ends. CDR1 and CDR2 (germline): MRHNA, SNTAGT.

The chain has TRBV6-5 and TRBJ2-5; the D gene is possibly TRBD1 (6 bases). Germline lookup yields CDR1 MNHEY and CDR2 SVGAGI. This CDR3 is built from 15 residues. V lost 6 bases, J lost 3 bases, and 17 bases lay in between. The CDR3 here is CASRGNRAGEETQYF. The CDR3 DNA is TGTGCCAGCAGAGGAAACCGGGCAGGGGAAGAGACCCAGTACTTC.

This rearrangement joins TRBV4-2 to TRBJ2-1; TRBD1 matches at 12 bases. Germline V gene data show CDR1 as LGHNA and CDR2 as YNFKEQ. The CDR3 loop spans 17 amino acids. V lost 0 bases and J lost 5; bases outside the gene matches: 5. The CDR3 DNA reads as TGTGCCAGCAGCCAAGATACGGGACAGGGGGCGAACAATGAGCAGTTCTTC. It codes for CASSQDTGQGANNEQFF.

This clone was detected only once. The V gene is TRBV5-8, the J gene TRBJ2-1; D is possibly TRBD2 (5 bases). The CDR3 contains 15 residues. V lost 0 bases to trimming and J lost 10 bases, with 17 bases between them. Germline V gene lookup returns CDR1 SGHTS and CDR2 YDEGEE. CDR3 nucleotides: TGTGCCAGCAGCTTGGCTAGCAGGCTCGTAGTAGAGCAGTTCTTC. Its protein product is CASSLASRLVVEQFF.

The rearrangement joins TRBV28 to TRBJ2-5; possibly TRBD2 for D (6 bases). The germline V and J ends were trimmed by 5 bases and 5 bases, with 15 bases remaining between them. Germline CDR1 is MDHEN and CDR2 is SYDVKM. CDR3 length equals 14 residues. CDR3 amino acids: CASSTLYGGETQYF. CDR3 nucleotide sequence: TGTGCCAGCAGTACCTTATATGGGGGGGAGACCCAGTACTTC.

This chain links TRBV5-1 with TRBJ2-1; tentatively, D is TRBD2 (6 bases). This CDR3 is built from 17 residues. Germline CDR1 and CDR2: SGHRS and YFSETQ. Trimming took 2 bases from V and 4 from J, leaving 19 bases between them. For the CDR3, the DNA is TGCGCCAGCAGCTTCGATAGCGGATATCCCGATTACAATGAGCAGTTCTTC. Residues: CASSFDSGYPDYNEQFF.

This chain joins TRBV7-2 and TRBJ1-2; D gene ambiguous. This CDR3 contains 14 residues. V gave up 3 bases and J gave up 4 bases, with 12 bases separating them. The germline V gene has CDR1 SGHTA and CDR2 FQGNSA. CDR3 residues: CASSLGEEGYGYTF. CDR3 nucleotide sequence: TGTGCCAGCAGCTTGGGAGAGGAGGGCTATGGCTACACCTTC.

The V call is TRBV5-1, the J call TRBJ1-5; D ambiguous. The V end was cut by 0 bases, the J end by 0 bases, with 7 bases between. This CDR3 spans 15 amino acids. In germline, CDR1 is SGHRS, CDR2 YFSETQ. The CDR3 coding sequence is TGCGCCAGCAGCTTGGACGGGTATAGCAATCAGCCCCAGCATTTT. Its protein product is CASSLDGYSNQPQHF.

This sequence joins TRBV9 and TRBJ1-1; 9 bases map to TRBD1. V trimming: 0 bases; J trimming: 11 bases; junction bases outside the gene matches: 5. The CDR3 length is 13 residues. The germline V gene has CDR1 SGDLS and CDR2 YYNGEE. CDR3 amino acids: CASSVGDRAGAFF. DNA for the CDR3: TGTGCCAGCAGCGTAGGGGACAGGGCTGGCGCTTTCTTT.

The chain joins TRBV4-2 to TRBJ2-1; 15 bases agree with TRBD2. Germline V gives CDR1 LGHNA, CDR2 YNFKEQ. The CDR3 has 20 amino acids. Germline trimming cut 0 bases from V and 6 bases from J; bases unmatched to any gene: 12. As DNA, the CDR3 is TGTGCCAGCAGCCAAGATGCCGGACTAGCGGGGGGGCCAGTGGGCAATGAGCAGTTCTTC. Protein sequence: CASSQDAGLAGGPVGNEQFF.

In this sample, this clone turned up a few times. The chain carries TRBV11-3 and TRBJ1-6, with D uncertain. V shed 3 bases and J shed 1 base, with 10 bases lying between them. The germline CDR1 and CDR2 sequences are SGHNT and YENEEA. This CDR3 has 16 amino acids. CDR3 region: CASSFIGGSYNSPLHF. In nucleotides, the CDR3 is TGTGCCAGCAGCTTCATAGGAGGGTCCTATAATTCACCCCTCCACTTT.

V and J are TRBV2 and TRBJ2-7, with 8 bases identical to TRBD2. The CDR3 covers 14 residues. J gave up 0 bases and V 7 bases, and 5 bases lay outside the gene matches. Germline CDR1 reads SNHLY; CDR2 reads FYNNEI. This CDR3 reads CASTPGGFSYEQYF. DNA for the CDR3: TGTGCCAGCACCCCGGGGGGGTTCTCCTACGAGCAGTACTTC.

The chain joins TRBV20-1 to TRBJ2-3, with unresolved D. With 3 bases removed from V and 5 bases from J, the gap between germline ends came to 12 bases. Germline CDR1 DFQATT, CDR2 SNEGSKA (reference sequence). The CDR3 has 13 amino acids. CDR3 nucleotide sequence: TGCAGTGCTAGTAAGTTAACCGGAGATACGCAGTATTTT. Amino acids: CSASKLTGDTQYF.

For the CDR3, the DNA is TGTGCCAGTAGGATCCTGACAGGGCGGTTTGGCTACACCTTC. Its translation is CASRILTGRFGYTF. The chain is built from TRBV19 and TRBJ1-2; 7 positions match TRBD1. CDR3 length: 14 amino acids. Trimming took 6 bases from V and 7 from J; bases not matched to a gene: 11. Germline CDR1 LNHDA, CDR2 SQIVND (reference sequence). The complete variable domain, with remaining parts taken from reference TRBV19 and TRBJ1-2, reads DGGITQSPKYLFRKEGQNVTLSCEQNLNHDAMYWYRQDPGQGLRLIYYSQIVNDFQKGDIAEGYSVSREKKESFPLTVTSAQKNPTAFYLCASRILTGRFGYTFGSGTRLTVV.

This clone appeared a single time. The chain joins TRBV3-1 (or the pseudogene TRBV3-2) to TRBJ1-2, with D hard to call. This CDR3 is built from 14 residues. Trimming stripped 0 bases from V and 7 bases from J, with 12 bases between. Germline V lookup: CDR1 LGHDT, CDR2 YNNKEL (reference sequence). Written as DNA, the CDR3 is TGTGCCAGCAGCCAAGATCCTCCTAGGTCTGGCTACACCTTC. It codes for CASSQDPPRSGYTF.

The chain uses TRBV25-1 and TRBJ1-1; possible D gene TRBD1, 5 bases. V lost 7 bases and J lost 5, with 17 bases in between. This CDR3 has 14 amino acids. Germline loops: CDR1 MGHDK, CDR2 SYGVNS. The CDR3 reads CASKTDGAWTEAFF. The CDR3 nucleotides read TGTGCCAGCAAGACGGATGGGGCCTGGACTGAAGCTTTCTTT.

V usage is TRBV13 and J usage is TRBJ2-3; 9 bases align to TRBD2. This CDR3 spans 17 amino acids. The V gene's germline CDR1 is PRHDT and CDR2 FYEKMQ (reference sequence). V was pared by 2 bases and J by 4 bases, with 10 bases of the junction left unmatched. This CDR3 reads CASSLTLGLAGSDTQYF. CDR3 in DNA: TGTGCCAGCAGCTTAACCCTGGGGCTAGCGGGGTCAGATACGCAGTATTTT. The full variable domain, completed using reference TRBV13 and TRBJ2-3, is AAGVIQSPRHLIKEKRETATLKCYPIPRHDTVYWYQQGPGQDPQFLISFYEKMQSDKGSIPDRFSAQQFSDYHSELNMSSLELGDSALYFCASSLTLGLAGSDTQYFGPGTRLTVL.

The J gene is TRBJ1-5, the V gene TRBV29-1; unclear D gene. The CDR3 has 14 amino acids. The germline CDR1 and CDR2 sequences are SQVTM and ANQGSEA. Trimming left V 6 bases short and J 0 bases short, with 12 bases between. The CDR3 sequence: CSVLTGGSNQPQHF. In DNA form, the CDR3 reads TGCAGCGTCCTGACGGGAGGTAGCAATCAGCCCCAGCATTTT.

This chain connects TRBV19 to TRBJ1-2, with D unresolved. CDR1 and CDR2 from the germline V gene are LNHDA and SQIVND (reference sequence). This CDR3 has 15 residues. Trimming left V 0 bases short and J 2 bases short, with 10 bases between. This CDR3 is CASSIEGRSNYGYTF. The CDR3 nucleotides read TGTGCCAGTAGTATAGAAGGCAGGTCCAACTATGGCTACACCTTC. The variable domain in full, completed from reference TRBV19 and TRBJ1-2, reads DGGITQSPKYLFRKEGQNVTLSCEQNLNHDAMYWYRQDPGQGLRLIYYSQIVNDFQKGDIAEGYSVSREKKESFPLTVTSAQKNPTAFYLCASSIEGRSNYGYTFGSGTRLTVV.

This rearrangement joins TRBV6-2 or TRBV6-3 to TRBJ2-2; 7 nucleotides align to TRBD2. This CDR3 spans 15 amino acids. CDR1 and CDR2 from the germline V gene are MNHEY and SVGEGT. With V trimmed by 5 bases and J by 5 bases, 8 bases remained unmatched. In DNA form, the CDR3 reads TGTGCCAGCAGTGACCCGGGGGGTGTTACCGGGGAGCTGTTTTTT. Translation gives CASSDPGGVTGELFF.

The chain is built from TRBV3-1 (or the pseudogene TRBV3-2) and TRBJ2-2; D perhaps matches TRBD1 (5 bases). The CDR3 contains 13 residues. From germline, CDR1 is LGHDT and CDR2 YNNKEL (reference sequence). V lost 5 bases to trimming and J lost 6 bases, with 10 bases between them. In DNA, the CDR3 is TGTGCCAGCAGCTTCCAGGGATCCGGGGAGCTGTTTTTT. It yields the protein CASSFQGSGELFF.

The chain has TRBV7-8 and TRBJ2-7; TRBD2 agrees at 12 bases. Germline assignment: CDR1 SGHVS and CDR2 FQNEAQ. V lost 1 base to trimming and J lost 7 bases; unmatched junction nucleotides: 14. The CDR3 runs 18 residues. The CDR3 coding sequence is TGTGCCAGCAGCTTAGACCCTAGCGGGGGGGGTATACTCAGAGAGCAGTACTTC. Encoded protein: CASSLDPSGGGILREQYF.